A single sample is the source of the 7 T cell receptor beta chains below, sequenced in a study of OX40 agonist ivuxolimab in advanced cancers. TCRdb's table, derived via immunoSEQ multiplex PCR, lists solely in-frame clones and lacks some. The table shows approximately 74,000 clones, with 75% to 90% occurring only once. The source was CD4+ or CD8+ T cells sorted from blood, collected in a trial of the OX40 agonist ivuxolimab. All receptors derive from an adult with an advanced solid tumor such as melanoma, head and neck, liver or kidney cancer.

The gene calls are TRBV9 and TRBJ2-1, with 7 bases aligning to TRBD1. CDR1 SGDLS and CDR2 YYNGEE come from the germline V gene. With 4 bases clipped from V and 1 base from J, the junction kept 8 bases outside the gene matches. The CDR3 loop spans 16 amino acids. CDR3 nucleotides: TGTGCCAGCAGCAAACAGACAGGGCGGTCCTACAATGAGCAGTTCTTC. Encoded protein: CASSKQTGRSYNEQFF.

The chain uses TRBV18 and TRBJ1-1; D not certain. The CDR3 totals 11 residues. The germline V and J ends were trimmed by 2 bases and 8 bases, with 6 bases remaining between them. Per germline, CDR1 KGHSH and CDR2 LQKENI. CDR3 nucleotide sequence: TGTGCCAGCTCACCAATGGAAGAAGCTTTCTTT. Residues: CASSPMEEAFF. The full variable domain, its missing parts supplied by reference TRBV18 and TRBJ1-1, is NAGVMQNPRHLVRRRGQEARLRCSPMKGHSHVYWYRQLPEEGLKFMVYLQKENIIDESGMPKERFSAEFPKEGPSILRIQQVVRGDSAAYFCASSPMEEAFFGQGTRLTVV.

V is TRBV7-9 and J is TRBJ1-5; unclear D gene. Trimming took off 2 bases at V and 3 bases at J, with 8 bases between the two ends. The germline V gene has CDR1 SEHNR and CDR2 FQNEAQ (reference sequence). The CDR3 runs 14 residues. This CDR3 is CASSLSGNNQPQHF. CDR3 coding DNA: TGTGCCAGCAGCTTATCAGGAAACAATCAGCCCCAGCATTTT.

This chain joins TRBV5-6 and TRBJ1-6; D possibly corresponds to TRBD1 (5 bases). This CDR3 contains 15 residues. CDR1 is SGHDT and CDR2 is YYEEEE in the germline V gene. V dropped 4 bases and J dropped 11 bases, with 19 bases sitting between them. CDR3 DNA: TGTGCCAGCAGCCCCGAGGGGCACCCAGTGGCACCCCTCCACTTT. The encoded protein is CASSPEGHPVAPLHF.

The chain is built from TRBV15 and TRBJ2-7; 8 bases are shared with TRBD1. The CDR3 is 15 residues long. Germline-derived CDR1 and CDR2 are LNHNV and YYDKDF (reference sequence). Germline trimming cut 1 base from V and 6 bases from J; bases unmatched to any gene: 8. The CDR3 is CATSRGTGMYSEQYF. Here the CDR3 DNA reads TGTGCCACCAGCAGAGGGACAGGGATGTACTCCGAGCAGTACTTC.

V and J are TRBV20-1 and TRBJ2-7; D ambiguous. This CDR3 contains 11 residues. The V gene's germline CDR1 is DFQATT and CDR2 SNEGSKA (reference sequence). V lost 5 bases, J lost 6 bases, and 11 bases lay in between. In DNA, the CDR3 is TGCAGTGCTTTCCGAACACCCGAGCAGTACTTC. Its translation: CSAFRTPEQYF.

This clone has only one observation. This chain uses TRBV30 with TRBJ1-2; D gene uncertain. V dropped 4 bases and J dropped 4 bases, with 16 bases sitting between them. CDR3 length: 14 amino acids. Germline-derived CDR1 and CDR2 are GTSNPN and SVGIG (reference sequence). For the CDR3, the DNA is TGTGCCTGGAATTTAATTAGTCAAGCCTATGGCTACACCTTC. As protein: CAWNLISQAYGYTF.